The source of this T cell receptor beta chain is a study of blood T cell repertoires in COVID-19. Overall study: T cells, B-cell-depleted T cells, or PBMCs supplied cDNA or gDNA.

There are 15 residues in the CDR3. With 5 bases removed from V and 0 bases from J, the gap between germline ends came to 14 bases. Germline V gene lookup returns CDR1 KGHSH and CDR2 LQKENI. Per the study methods: By means of reference gene primer amplification, nucleated cell counts were estimated. The method was immunoSEQ multiplex PCR; TCRdb's version includes in-frame clones alone and lacks a portion of them. That table gives V, J and clone size, and the DNA gave D and trimming. The sample consists of more than 100,000 clones, under 90% of them appearing once. Cohort assignment relied on participant-reported clinical history.

This receptor was taken from a man aged 40-55 years with acute COVID-19. The source material was PBMCs or T cells enriched from blood (not recorded which). V is TRBV18 and J is TRBJ2-7, with a tentative D call TRBD1 (6 bases). The CDR3 nucleotides are TGTGCCAGCTCAGCGAGCCGGACAGCCTCCTACGAGCAGTACTTC. It is translated as CASSASRTASYEQYF.